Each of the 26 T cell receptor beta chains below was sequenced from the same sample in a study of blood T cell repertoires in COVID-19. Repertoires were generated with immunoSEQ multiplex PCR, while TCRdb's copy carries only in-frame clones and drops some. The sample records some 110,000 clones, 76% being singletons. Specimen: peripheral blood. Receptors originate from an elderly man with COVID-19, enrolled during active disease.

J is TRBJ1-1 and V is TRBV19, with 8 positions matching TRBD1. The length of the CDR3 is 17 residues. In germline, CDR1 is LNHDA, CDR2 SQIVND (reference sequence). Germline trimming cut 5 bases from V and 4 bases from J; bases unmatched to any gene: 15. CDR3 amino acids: CASSPILRQGTSTEAFF. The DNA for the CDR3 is TGTGCCAGTAGTCCCATCCTCCGACAGGGGACTTCCACTGAAGCTTTCTTT.

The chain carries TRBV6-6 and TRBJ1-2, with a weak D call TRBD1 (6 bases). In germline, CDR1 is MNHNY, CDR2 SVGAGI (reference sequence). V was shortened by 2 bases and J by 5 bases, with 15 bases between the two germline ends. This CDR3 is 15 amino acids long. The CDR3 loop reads CASSYRQGLGYGYTF. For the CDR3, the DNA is TGTGCCAGCAGTTACCGGCAGGGGCTAGGGTATGGCTACACCTTC.

In nucleotides, the CDR3 is TGTGCCAGCAGCCCGGGGGGACAGGGGACCTACGAGCAGTACTTC. As protein: CASSPGGQGTYEQYF. The V gene is TRBV5-4, the J gene TRBJ2-7, with 10 bases matching TRBD1. Germline CDR1 SGHNT, CDR2 YYREEE (reference sequence). Trimming took 4 bases from V and 2 from J; bases not matched to a gene: 6. CDR3 length: 15 amino acids.

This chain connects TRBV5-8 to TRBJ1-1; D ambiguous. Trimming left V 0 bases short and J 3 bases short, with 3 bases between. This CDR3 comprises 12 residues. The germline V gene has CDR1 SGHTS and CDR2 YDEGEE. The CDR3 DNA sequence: TGTGCCAGCAGCTTGGTCTACACTGAAGCTTTCTTT. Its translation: CASSLVYTEAFF.

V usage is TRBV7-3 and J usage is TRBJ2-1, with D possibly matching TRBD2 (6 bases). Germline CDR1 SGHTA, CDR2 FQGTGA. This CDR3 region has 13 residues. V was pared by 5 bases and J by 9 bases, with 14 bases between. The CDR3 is CASSPQTSVEQFF. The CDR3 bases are TGTGCCAGCAGCCCCCAGACTAGTGTTGAGCAGTTCTTC.

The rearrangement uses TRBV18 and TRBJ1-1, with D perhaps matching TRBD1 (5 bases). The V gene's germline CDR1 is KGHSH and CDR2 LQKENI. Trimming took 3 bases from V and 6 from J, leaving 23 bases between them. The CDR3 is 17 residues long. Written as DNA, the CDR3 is TGTGCCAGCTCACCGCAGCCAGGGAGGTATGTAGGGGCTGAAGCTTTCTTT. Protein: CASSPQPGRYVGAEAFF. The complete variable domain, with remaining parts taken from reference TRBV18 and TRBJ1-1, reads NAGVMQNPRHLVRRRGQEARLRCSPMKGHSHVYWYRQLPEEGLKFMVYLQKENIIDESGMPKERFSAEFPKEGPSILRIQQVVRGDSAAYFCASSPQPGRYVGAEAFFGQGTRLTVV.

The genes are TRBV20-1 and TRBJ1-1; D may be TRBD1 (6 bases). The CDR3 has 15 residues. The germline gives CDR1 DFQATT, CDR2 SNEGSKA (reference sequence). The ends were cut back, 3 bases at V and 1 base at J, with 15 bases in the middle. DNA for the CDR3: TGCAGTGCTAGTGGGCAGGGGCGAGCGAACACTGAAGCTTTCTTT. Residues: CSASGQGRANTEAFF.

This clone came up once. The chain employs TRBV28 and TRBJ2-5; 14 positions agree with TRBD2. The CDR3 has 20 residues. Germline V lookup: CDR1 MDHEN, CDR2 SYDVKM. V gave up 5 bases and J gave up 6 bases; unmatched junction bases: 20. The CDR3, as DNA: TGTGCCAGCAGTCGTACTTATCTGGGACTAGCGGGAGTGGAGGAAAAGACCCAGTACTTC. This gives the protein CASSRTYLGLAGVEEKTQYF.

CDR3: CASSGGTSTYEQYF. As DNA, the CDR3 is TGTGCCAGCAGCGGAGGGACTTCCACCTACGAGCAGTACTTC. This chain joins TRBV9 and TRBJ2-7, with D possibly TRBD2 on 6 matching bases. V was trimmed by 3 bases and J by 2 bases, leaving 12 bases between them. There are 14 residues in the CDR3. Germline V gene lookup returns CDR1 SGDLS and CDR2 YYNGEE. The full variable domain, its missing parts supplied by reference TRBV9 and TRBJ2-7, is DSGVTQTPKHLITATGQRVTLRCSPRSGDLSVYWYQQSLDQGLQFLIQYYNGEERAKGNILERFSAQQFPDLHSELNLSSLELGDSALYFCASSGGTSTYEQYFGPGTRLTVT.

The CDR3 DNA sequence: TGTGCCAGCAGCCCCGCAGGGGCTGGAACCACAGATACGCAGTATTTT. Its translation is CASSPAGAGTTDTQYF. This rearrangement joins TRBV7-3 to TRBJ2-3; D is perhaps TRBD1 (6 bases). V was pared by 5 bases and J by 2 bases, with 17 bases between. The CDR3 has 16 residues. The germline gives CDR1 SGHTA, CDR2 FQGTGA.

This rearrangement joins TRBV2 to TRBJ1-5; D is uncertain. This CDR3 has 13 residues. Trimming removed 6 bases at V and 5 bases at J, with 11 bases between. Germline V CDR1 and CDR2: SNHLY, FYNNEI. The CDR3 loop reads CASSPDGDQPQHF. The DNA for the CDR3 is TGTGCCAGCAGCCCCGACGGAGATCAGCCCCAGCATTTT. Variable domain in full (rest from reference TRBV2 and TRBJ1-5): EPEVTQTPSHQVTQMGQEVILRCVPISNHLYFYWYRQILGQKVEFLVSFYNNEISEKSEIFDDQFSVERPDGSNFTLKIRSTKLEDSAMYFCASSPDGDQPQHFGDGTRLSIL.

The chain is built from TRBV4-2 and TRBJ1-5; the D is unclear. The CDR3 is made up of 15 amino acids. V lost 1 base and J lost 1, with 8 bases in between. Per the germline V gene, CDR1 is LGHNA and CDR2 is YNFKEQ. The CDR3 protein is CASSQALSSNQPQHF. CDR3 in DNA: TGTGCCAGCAGCCAAGCCTTGAGCAGCAATCAGCCCCAGCATTTT.

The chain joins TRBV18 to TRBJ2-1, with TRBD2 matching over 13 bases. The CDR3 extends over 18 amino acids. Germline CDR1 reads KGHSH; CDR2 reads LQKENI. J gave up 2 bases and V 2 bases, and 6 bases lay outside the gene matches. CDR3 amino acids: CASSPTGTSGVAYNEQFF. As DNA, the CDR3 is TGTGCCAGCTCACCAACCGGGACTAGCGGGGTGGCCTACAATGAGCAGTTCTTC.

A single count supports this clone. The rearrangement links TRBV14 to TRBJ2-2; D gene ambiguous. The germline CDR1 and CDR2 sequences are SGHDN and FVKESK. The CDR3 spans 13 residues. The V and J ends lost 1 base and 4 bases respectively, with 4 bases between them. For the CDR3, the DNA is TGTGCCAGCAGCCAAGGACTCACCGGGGAGCTGTTTTTT. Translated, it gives CASSQGLTGELFF. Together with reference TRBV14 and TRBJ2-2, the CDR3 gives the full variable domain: EAGVTQFPSHSVIEKGQTVTLRCDPISGHDNLYWYRRVMGKEIKFLLHFVKESKQDESGMPNNRFLAERTGGTYSTLKVQPAELEDSGVYFCASSQGLTGELFFGEGSRLTVL.

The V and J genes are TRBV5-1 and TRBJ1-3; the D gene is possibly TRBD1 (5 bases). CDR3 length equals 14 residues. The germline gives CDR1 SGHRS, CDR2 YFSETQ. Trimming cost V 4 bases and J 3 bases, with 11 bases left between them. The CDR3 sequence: CASSEGAVGNTIYF. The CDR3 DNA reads TGCGCCAGCAGCGAAGGGGCGGTTGGAAACACCATATATTTT.

The CDR3 loop reads CATSRLTEANTEAFF. In nucleotides, the CDR3 is TGTGCCACCAGCCGACTGACGGAGGCAAACACTGAAGCTTTCTTT. V usage is TRBV15 and J usage is TRBJ1-1; D is unclear. The V gene's germline CDR1 is LNHNV and CDR2 YYDKDF (reference sequence). This CDR3 comprises 15 residues. V was clipped by 5 bases and J by 2 bases, with 15 bases between them. Full variable domain (outside the CDR3, taken from reference TRBV15 and TRBJ1-1): DAMVIQNPRYQVTQFGKPVTLSCSQTLNHNVMYWYQQKSSQAPKLLFHYYDKDFNNEADTPDNFQSRRPNTSFCFLDIRSPGLGDTAMYLCATSRLTEANTEAFFGQGTRLTVV.

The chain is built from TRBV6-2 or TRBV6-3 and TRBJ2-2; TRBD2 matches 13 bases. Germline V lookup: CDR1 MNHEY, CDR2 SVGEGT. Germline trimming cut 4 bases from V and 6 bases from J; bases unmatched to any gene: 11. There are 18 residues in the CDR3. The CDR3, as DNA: TGTGCCAGCAGTTCCATCCCCACACTAGCGGGAGGGCCCGGGGAGCTGTTTTTT. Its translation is CASSSIPTLAGGPGELFF.

For the CDR3, the DNA is TGTGCCAGCAGCTTCGGGGGAGGGTCCTACAATGAGCAGTTCTTC. This translates into CASSFGGGSYNEQFF. The chain links TRBV11-2 to TRBJ2-1; the match to TRBD2 covers 7 bases. The CDR3 spans 15 residues. CDR1 and CDR2 from the germline V gene are SGHAT and FQNNGV. Trimming took 3 bases from V and 1 from J; bases not matched to a gene: 3.

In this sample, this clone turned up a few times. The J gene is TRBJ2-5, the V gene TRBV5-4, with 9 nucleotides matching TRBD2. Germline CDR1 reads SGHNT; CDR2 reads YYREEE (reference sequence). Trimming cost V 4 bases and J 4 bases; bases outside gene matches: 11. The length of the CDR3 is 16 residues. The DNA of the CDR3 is TGTGCCAGCAGCAAGACCGTAGCGGGAGCTAGAGAGACCCAGTACTTC. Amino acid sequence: CASSKTVAGARETQYF.

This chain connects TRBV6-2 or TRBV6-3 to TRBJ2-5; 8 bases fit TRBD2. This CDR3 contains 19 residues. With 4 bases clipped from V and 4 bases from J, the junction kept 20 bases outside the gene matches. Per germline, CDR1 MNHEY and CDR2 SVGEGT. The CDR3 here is CASSLEGIWGAGEVETQYF. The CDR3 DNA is TGTGCCAGCAGTTTGGAGGGCATTTGGGGAGCGGGAGAGGTAGAGACCCAGTACTTC.

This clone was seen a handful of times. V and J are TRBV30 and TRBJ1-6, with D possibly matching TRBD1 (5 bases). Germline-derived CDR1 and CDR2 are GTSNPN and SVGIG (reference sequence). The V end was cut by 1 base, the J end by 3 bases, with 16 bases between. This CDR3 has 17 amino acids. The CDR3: CAWSDRRGADYNSPLHF. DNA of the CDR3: TGTGCCTGGAGTGACCGCCGTGGGGCGGACTATAATTCACCCCTCCACTTT.

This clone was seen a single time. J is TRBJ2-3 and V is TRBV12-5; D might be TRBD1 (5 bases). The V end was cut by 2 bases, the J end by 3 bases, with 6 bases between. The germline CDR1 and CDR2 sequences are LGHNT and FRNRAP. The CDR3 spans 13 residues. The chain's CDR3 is CASGLQGTDTQYF. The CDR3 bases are TGTGCTAGTGGTTTGCAGGGAACAGATACGCAGTATTTT.

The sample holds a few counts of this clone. The CDR3 coding sequence is TGTGCCACCGAGACTAGCGGTCAAGAGACCCAGTACTTC. Residues: CATETSGQETQYF. The chain couples TRBV6-5 to TRBJ2-5, with TRBD2 matching 9 bases. With V trimmed by 10 bases and J by 2 bases, 5 bases remained unmatched. Germline-derived CDR1 and CDR2 are MNHEY and SVGAGI. The CDR3 has 13 residues.

CDR3 sequence: CASTLSRSSYEQYF. The CDR3 DNA follows: TGTGCCAGCACCCTGAGCAGGTCTTCCTACGAGCAGTACTTC. J is TRBJ2-7 and V is TRBV6-5, with D hard to call. The germline V gene encodes CDR1 MNHEY and CDR2 SVGAGI. The V end lost 7 bases, the J end lost 1 base, and 14 bases lay between the germline ends. The CDR3 spans 14 residues.

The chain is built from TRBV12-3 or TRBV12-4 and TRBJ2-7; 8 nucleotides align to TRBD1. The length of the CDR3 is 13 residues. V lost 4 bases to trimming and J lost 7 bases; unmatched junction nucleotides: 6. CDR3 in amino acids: CASSSRGLGEQYF. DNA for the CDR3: TGTGCCAGCAGTTCCAGGGGGCTAGGGGAGCAGTACTTC.

The chain's CDR3 is CASRPRQGNEAFF. The CDR3 DNA follows: TGCGCCAGCAGACCCAGACAGGGTAATGAAGCTTTCTTT. The chain couples TRBV5-1 to TRBJ1-1; 7 positions agree with TRBD1. CDR1 and CDR2 from the germline V gene are SGHRS and YFSETQ. Trimming took 5 bases from V and 7 from J; bases not matched to a gene: 8. The CDR3 has 13 amino acids.